Below, 7 T cell receptor beta chains from the same sample are listed, as sequenced in a study of OX40 agonist ivuxolimab in advanced cancers. Measured with immunoSEQ multiplex PCR; TCRdb has only the in-frame clones, and not every one. The sample contains tens of thousands of clones, approximately 86% of which appear only once. The source material was CD4+ or CD8+ T cells sorted from blood, sampled in a trial of the OX40 agonist ivuxolimab. These receptors originate from an adult with an advanced solid tumor such as melanoma, head and neck, liver or kidney cancer.

This clone occurred a few times. V is TRBV5-6 and J is TRBJ2-7; D gene ambiguous. This CDR3 contains 13 residues. V lost 3 bases and J 8 bases, leaving 15 bases between the germline ends. Germline V gene sequence: CDR1 SGHDT, CDR2 YYEEEE. The CDR3 nucleotides read TGTGCCAGCAGCTCGCCGGTTTCCCCTCAGCAGTACTTC. As protein: CASSSPVSPQQYF.

With regard to this clone: This same CDR3 is encoded by further DNA sequences in the sample. The CDR3 here is CASSRMGQLNTEAFF. In nucleotides, the CDR3 is TGCGCCAGTTCCAGGATGGGACAGCTGAACACTGAAGCTTTCTTT. The chain is built from TRBV5-1 and TRBJ1-1; 7 nucleotides agree with TRBD1. Germline V gene lookup returns CDR1 SGHRS and CDR2 YFSETQ. Trimming took 8 bases from V and 0 from J; bases not matched to a gene: 10. This CDR3 has 15 amino acids.

This chain links TRBV6-5 with TRBJ1-6; 10 bases fit TRBD1. Germline CDR1 and CDR2: MNHEY and SVGAGI. Trimming removed 7 bases from V and 9 bases from J; junction bases left unmatched: 9. CDR3 length equals 15 residues. The CDR3 DNA sequence: TGTGCCAGCACCCCCGACAGGGGGCGAGGTTCACCCCTCCACTTT. This gives the protein CASTPDRGRGSPLHF.

The J gene is TRBJ2-5, the V gene TRBV19; 12 bases fit TRBD2. J was trimmed by 3 bases and V by 4 bases; bases with no gene match: 15. Per germline, CDR1 LNHDA and CDR2 SQIVND (reference sequence). The CDR3 length is 19 residues. The chain's CDR3 is CASSTTTSGRYGGEETQYF. The CDR3 coding sequence is TGTGCCAGTAGTACGACGACTAGCGGGAGATACGGGGGAGAAGAGACCCAGTACTTC.

The chain links TRBV10-3 to TRBJ2-7; 10 nucleotides line up with TRBD1. CDR3 length: 15 amino acids. The V and J ends lost 4 bases and 4 bases, in that order; junction bases with no gene match: 7. CDR1 and CDR2 from the germline V gene are ENHRY and SYGVKD. The CDR3 nucleotides read TGTGCCATCAGTGCCCCGGGACAGGGGATATACGAGCAGTACTTC. Translating gives CAISAPGQGIYEQYF.

The J gene is TRBJ2-1, the V gene TRBV19; D gene ambiguous. V was pared by 4 bases and J by 7 bases, with 8 bases between. CDR3 length: 12 residues. The germline V gene has CDR1 LNHDA and CDR2 SQIVND (reference sequence). Here the CDR3 DNA reads TGTGCCAGTAGTACCGCCCCGAATGAGCAGTTCTTC. Translation: CASSTAPNEQFF.

The genes are TRBV11-2 and TRBJ2-6; 8 bases fit TRBD2. The CDR3 consists of 18 residues. With 3 bases clipped from V and 0 bases from J, the junction kept 7 bases outside the gene matches. Germline-derived CDR1 and CDR2 are SGHAT and FQNNGV. CDR3 protein: CASSFPSGGHSGANVLTF. DNA of the CDR3: TGTGCCAGCAGCTTTCCCAGCGGGGGACACTCTGGGGCCAACGTCCTGACTTTC.